The rows below give T cell receptor beta chains drawn from one sample of a study of blood T cell repertoires in COVID-19. The repertoire was sequenced with immunoSEQ multiplex PCR; TCRdb's copy has only in-frame clones and lacks some. The data hold some 100,000 clones, with 70% to 90% observed a single time. The material sequenced was peripheral blood. These receptors were obtained from a woman aged 55-70 years with acute or convalescent COVID-19. Both conserved end residues are part of each CDR3. The D gene is left open where the match is weak. Clone size, where shown, is once, few, many, or a class for clones that have expanded.

j_gene | d_gene | abundance | len | v_gene | CDR3nt | CDR3aa
TRBJ1-4 | NA | NA | 14 | TRBV7-9 | TGTGCCAGCAGCCCGACAGACTCTAATGAAAAACTGTTTTTT | CASSPTDSNEKLFF
TRBJ2-1 | TRBD1 | NA | 17 | TRBV5-4 | TGTGCCAGCAGCTTGAGGGCAGGGGGCGCGTCCTACAATGAGCAGTTCTTC | CASSLRAGGASYNEQFF
TRBJ2-3 | NA | NA | 13 | TRBV6-5 | TGTGCCAGTAGAGCGGCATCTTTTGATACGCAGTATTTT | CASRAASFDTQYF
TRBJ1-5 | NA | NA | 16 | TRBV19 | TGTGCCAGTAGTATAGAAGCAGGGATCAGGAATCAGCCCCAGCATTTT | CASSIEAGIRNQPQHF
TRBJ1-5 | TRBD1 | once | 15 | TRBV30 | TGTGCCTGGAGTTATGGGTCAGGGGGCAAGCAGCCCCAGCATTTT | CAWSYGSGGKQPQHF
TRBJ2-1 | NA | few | 14 | TRBV2 | TGTGCCAGCAACAGCGGCCCCTCGTACAATGAGCAGTTCTTC | CASNSGPSYNEQFF
TRBJ1-1 | NA | NA | 15 | TRBV5-1 | TGCGCCAGCAGCTTGGCCCAGGGCCTGAACACTGAAGCTTTCTTT | CASSLAQGLNTEAFF
TRBJ1-5 | TRBD1 | NA | 14 | TRBV6-5 | TGTGCCAGCGGACAGGGGAATAGCAATCAGCCCCAGCATTTT | CASGQGNSNQPQHF
TRBJ1-1 | NA | NA | 14 | TRBV30 | TGTGCCTGGAGTTCACAGGCGACAAACACTGAAGCTTTCTTT | CAWSSQATNTEAFF
TRBJ2-2 | TRBD1 | NA | 15 | TRBV19 | TGTGCCAGTAGTATAGGCGGACAGGGGACCGGGGAGCTGTTTTTT | CASSIGGQGTGELFF
TRBJ1-4 | NA | NA | 14 | TRBV6-4 | TGTGCCAGCAGTGGACAGACAACTAATGAAAAACTGTTTTTT | CASSGQTTNEKLFF
TRBJ2-1 | NA | NA | 16 | TRBV7-2 | TGTGCCAGCAGCTTGTCGCCCCGCGGGCCTTACAATGAGCAGTTCTTC | CASSLSPRGPYNEQFF
TRBJ2-1 | TRBD2 | NA | 17 | TRBV27 | TGTGCCAGCAGTTCCAGGGGTACTTCTAGCGGGCACAATCCGCAGTTCTTC | CASSSRGTSSGHNPQFF
TRBJ2-5 | NA | NA | 13 | TRBV5-6 | TGTGCCAGCAGCTTGATTCCGGAGGGGACCCAGTACTTC | CASSLIPEGTQYF
TRBJ2-3 | NA | NA | 16 | TRBV5-1 | TGCGCCAGCAGCCAGGGACTTACCCTAACCACAGATACGCAGTATTTT | CASSQGLTLTTDTQYF
TRBJ1-6 | NA | NA | 14 | TRBV11-2 | TGTACCAGCAGCTTAGCGGGTTCTAATTCACCCCTCCACTTT | CTSSLAGSNSPLHF
TRBJ1-2 | TRBD1 | NA | 12 | TRBV25-1 | TGTGCCAGCAAACCAGGGGGCGAGGGCTACACCTTC | CASKPGGEGYTF
TRBJ2-3 | TRBD1 | NA | 12 | TRBV29-1 | TGCAGCGTTGGACAGGGTACAGATACGCAGTATTTT | CSVGQGTDTQYF
TRBJ1-2 | TRBD1 | once | 15 | TRBV9 | TGTGCCAGCAGCTCCGGGACAGGGAGGCACTATGGCTACACCTTC | CASSSGTGRHYGYTF
TRBJ2-1 | NA | once | 16 | TRBV18 | TGTGCCAGCTCACCACCTCGGGGGAAATCCTACAATGAGCAGTTCTTC | CASSPPRGKSYNEQFF
TRBJ2-1 | TRBD1 | once | 13 | TRBV5-1 | TGCGCCAGCAGCTTACAGGGGTCGGTTGAGCAGTTCTTC | CASSLQGSVEQFF
TRBJ2-2 | TRBD2 | NA | 16 | TRBV11-2 | TGTGCCAGCAGCTTTAGCGGGGGAGCGAACACCGGGGAGCTGTTTTTT | CASSFSGGANTGELFF
TRBJ1-5 | NA | few | 12 | TRBV6-5 | TGTGCCAGCACATTCAGCAATCAGCCCCAGCATTTT | CASTFSNQPQHF
TRBJ1-2 | NA | NA | 13 | TRBV27 | TGTGCCAGCAGTTTCAGGGGCGCGGTGGGCTACACCTTC | CASSFRGAVGYTF
TRBJ1-3 | NA | NA | 15 | TRBV6-5 | TGTGCCAGCACCCTGGAGATAGGGAGTGGAAACACCATATATTTT | CASTLEIGSGNTIYF
TRBJ1-5 | TRBD1 | NA | 15 | TRBV18 | TGTGCCAGCTCGCCATATCAGGGGGACCTGGGGGCCCAGCATTTT | CASSPYQGDLGAQHF
TRBJ1-3 | NA | NA | 13 | TRBV7-3 | TGTGCCAGCAGCGAGGGAGTTGGAAACACCATATATTTT | CASSEGVGNTIYF
TRBJ1-3 | NA | NA | 15 | TRBV30 | TGTGCCTGGAGCCAAAAGGCGGGGACTGGAAACACCATATATTTT | CAWSQKAGTGNTIYF
TRBJ2-7 | NA | NA | 12 | TRBV5-1 | TGCGCCAGCAGCGGCCCGGGGGACGAGCAGTACTTC | CASSGPGDEQYF
TRBJ1-4 | TRBD1 | NA | 15 | TRBV5-1 | TGCGCCAGCAGATTTTGGACAGGAGAAAATGAAAAACTGTTTTTT | CASRFWTGENEKLFF
TRBJ2-3 | NA | NA | 16 | TRBV19 | TGTGCCAGTAGTATGGGGTTGATGGGGCTCACAGATACGCAGTATTTT | CASSMGLMGLTDTQYF
TRBJ2-1 | TRBD2 | NA | 16 | TRBV7-3 | TGTGCCAGCAGCCCTACTGCGGGAGCCTCCTACAATGAGCAGTTCTTC | CASSPTAGASYNEQFF
TRBJ1-6 | NA | NA | 14 | TRBV29-1 | TGCAGCGTTTCTCAGGGCCTTCGGGATTCACCCCTCCACTTT | CSVSQGLRDSPLHF
TRBJ2-2 | TRBD2 | NA | 13 | TRBV29-1 | TGCAGCGCTGGACTAGCGGTTGCCGGGGAGCTGTTTTTT | CSAGLAVAGELFF
TRBJ2-1 | NA | NA | 14 | TRBV2 | TGTGCCAGCAGTGATCGGGTATCTCCTAATGAGCAGTTCTTC | CASSDRVSPNEQFF
TRBJ2-1 | TRBD2 | NA | 15 | TRBV4-1 | TGCGCCAGCAGCCAAGAGGGACTAGCGTACAATGAGCAGTTCTTC | CASSQEGLAYNEQFF
TRBJ2-1 | NA | NA | 14 | TRBV11-3 | TGTGCCAGCAGCCTGTCTAGCCTCCACAATGAGCAGTTCTTC | CASSLSSLHNEQFF
TRBJ1-3 | NA | NA | 15 | TRBV7-9 | TGTGCCAGCAGCTTTACGACAGGTTCTGGAAACACCATATATTTT | CASSFTTGSGNTIYF
TRBJ2-1 | TRBD2 | once | 15 | TRBV11-3 | TGTGCCAGCAGCTTTGCCCGGGAGGCGCGCAATGAGCAGTTCTTC | CASSFAREARNEQFF
TRBJ1-5 | NA | NA | 12 | TRBV15 | TGTGCCACCAGCAGACCCTTTCAGCCCCAGCATTTT | CATSRPFQPQHF
TRBJ1-1 | TRBD1 | NA | 14 | TRBV28 | TGTGCCAGCAGCCCGGGACAGTCGCACACTGAAGCTTTCTTT | CASSPGQSHTEAFF
TRBJ2-5 | TRBD1 | NA | 15 | TRBV5-5 | TGTGCCAGCAGCCCCGGGACAGCTAGAGTGGAGACCCAGTACTTC | CASSPGTARVETQYF
TRBJ1-1 | NA | once | 15 | TRBV28 | TGTGCCAGCAGTGCGACAGCAAACATGAACACTGAAGCTTTCTTT | CASSATANMNTEAFF
TRBJ1-2 | TRBD1 | NA | 14 | TRBV25-1 | TGTGCCAGTCAACAACAGGGGACTAACTATGGCTACACCTTC | CASQQQGTNYGYTF
TRBJ2-3 | TRBD2 | once | 16 | TRBV3-1/TRBV3-2 | TGTGCCAGCAGCCGGAGGACTAGCGGGTTGTCAGATACGCAGTATTTT | CASSRRTSGLSDTQYF
TRBJ1-1 | TRBD1 | NA | 16 | TRBV27 | TGTGCCAGCAGTTTCTTGAAGGGGACAGGGGCCACTGAAGCTTTCTTT | CASSFLKGTGATEAFF
TRBJ2-2 | NA | NA | 14 | TRBV7-2 | TGTGCCAGCAGTCAGGGATCGAACACCGGGGAGCTGTTTTTT | CASSQGSNTGELFF
TRBJ1-5 | TRBD1 | NA | 16 | TRBV2 | TGTGCCAGCAGTGGGGACAGGGGGCAGAGCAATCAGCCCCAGCATTTT | CASSGDRGQSNQPQHF
TRBJ2-7 | NA | once | 17 | TRBV3-1/TRBV3-2 | TGTGCCAGCAGCCAAGATGTATGGGGGGTTGGTTCCTACGAGCAGTACTTC | CASSQDVWGVGSYEQYF
TRBJ1-2 | NA | NA | 14 | TRBV10-3 | TGTGCCATCAGTGTTAATACCTATAACTATGGCTACACCTTC | CAISVNTYNYGYTF
TRBJ2-2 | TRBD2 | NA | 19 | TRBV30 | TGTGCCTGGACCCTCGGGGGGCTAGCGGGAGGCTATATCACCGGGGAGCTGTTTTTT | CAWTLGGLAGGYITGELFF
TRBJ1-1 | NA | NA | 12 | TRBV7-2 | TGTGCCAGCAGCTTAGTCATAGGCGGGGCTTTCTTT | CASSLVIGGAFF
TRBJ1-3 | NA | NA | 17 | TRBV10-3 | TGTGCCATCAGTGAGAGAGGGCAGGTCCTCTCTGGAAACACCATATATTTT | CAISERGQVLSGNTIYF
TRBJ1-1 | NA | NA | 15 | TRBV5-1 | TGCGCCAGCAGCCCACTACAGGAAATGAACACTGAAGCTTTCTTT | CASSPLQEMNTEAFF
TRBJ2-1 | NA | NA | 13 | TRBV14 | TGTGCCAGCAGCCAAGATGTGGGGGGAGTGGGGTTCTTC | CASSQDVGGVGFF
TRBJ1-6 | NA | NA | 14 | TRBV5-1 | TGCGCCAGCAGCCCGTTTGCGGAGGATTCACCCCTCCACTTT | CASSPFAEDSPLHF
TRBJ2-1 | NA | NA | 11 | TRBV24-1 | TGTGCCACCAGTGCCAGCAATGAGCAGTTCTTC | CATSASNEQFF
TRBJ2-5 | NA | NA | 15 | TRBV28 | TGTGCCAGCAGTTTTGGAGGCCCCCCGAGGGAGACCCAGTACTTC | CASSFGGPPRETQYF
TRBJ2-3 | NA | NA | 13 | TRBV30 | TGTGCCTGGAGCGCCACAGGCACAGATACGCAGTATTTT | CAWSATGTDTQYF